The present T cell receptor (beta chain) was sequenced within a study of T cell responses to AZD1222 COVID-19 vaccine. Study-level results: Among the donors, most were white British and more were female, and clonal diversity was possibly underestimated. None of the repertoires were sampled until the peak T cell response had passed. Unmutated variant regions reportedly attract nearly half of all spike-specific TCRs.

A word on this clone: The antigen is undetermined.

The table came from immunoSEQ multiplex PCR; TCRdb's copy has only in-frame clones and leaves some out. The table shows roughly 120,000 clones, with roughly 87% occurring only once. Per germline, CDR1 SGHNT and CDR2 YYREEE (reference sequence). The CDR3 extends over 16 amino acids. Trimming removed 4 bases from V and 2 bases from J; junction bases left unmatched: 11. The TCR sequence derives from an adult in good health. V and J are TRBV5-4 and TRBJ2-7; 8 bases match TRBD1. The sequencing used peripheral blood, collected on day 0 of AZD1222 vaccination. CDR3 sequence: CASSPQTGDIAYEQYF. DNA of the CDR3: TGTGCCAGCAGCCCACAGACAGGGGACATTGCCTACGAGCAGTACTTC.